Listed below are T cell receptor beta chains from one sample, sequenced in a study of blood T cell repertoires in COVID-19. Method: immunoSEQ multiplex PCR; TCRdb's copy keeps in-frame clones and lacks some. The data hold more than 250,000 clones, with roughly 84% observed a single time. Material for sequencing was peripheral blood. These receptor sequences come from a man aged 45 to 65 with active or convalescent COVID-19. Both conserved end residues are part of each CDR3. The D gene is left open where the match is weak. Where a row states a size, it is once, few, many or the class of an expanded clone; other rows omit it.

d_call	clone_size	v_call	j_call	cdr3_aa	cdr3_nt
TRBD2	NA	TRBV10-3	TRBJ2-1	CAIRATSGMNNEQFF	TGTGCCATCAGAGCCACTAGCGGGATGAACAATGAGCAGTTCTTC
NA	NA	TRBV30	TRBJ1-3	CAWSPGHSSSGNTIYF	TGTGCCTGGAGCCCGGGACATAGTAGCTCTGGAAACACCATATATTTT
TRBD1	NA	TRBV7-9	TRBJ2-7	CASSFSGTGSYEQYF	TGTGCCAGCAGCTTTTCCGGGACAGGCTCCTACGAGCAGTACTTC
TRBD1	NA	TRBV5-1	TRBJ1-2	CASSLGGTGRYGYTF	TGCGCCAGCAGCTTGGGAGGGACAGGGCGATATGGCTACACCTTC
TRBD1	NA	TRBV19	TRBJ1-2	CASSILGQAYYGYTF	TGTGCCAGTAGTATTCTCGGACAGGCCTACTATGGCTACACCTTC
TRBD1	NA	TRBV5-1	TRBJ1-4	CASSTQGLTNEKLFF	TGCGCCAGCAGCACACAGGGGTTAACTAATGAAAAACTGTTTTTT
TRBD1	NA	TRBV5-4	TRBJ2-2	CASSFDRGNTGELFF	TGTGCCAGCAGCTTTGACAGGGGGAACACCGGGGAGCTGTTTTTT
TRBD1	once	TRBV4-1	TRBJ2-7	CASSQGTPRTGVYEQYF	TGCGCCAGCAGCCAAGGAACGCCTAGGACAGGGGTTTACGAGCAGTACTTC
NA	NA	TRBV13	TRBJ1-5	CASSLKGVRPQHF	TGTGCCAGCAGCTTAAAGGGGGTTAGGCCCCAGCATTTT
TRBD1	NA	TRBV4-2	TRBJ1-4	CASSQGTGAFNEKLFF	TGTGCCAGCAGCCAGGGGACAGGGGCTTTTAATGAAAAACTGTTTTTT
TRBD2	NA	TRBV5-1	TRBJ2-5	CASSLNSGSGETQYF	TGCGCCAGCAGCTTGAATAGCGGGAGTGGGGAGACCCAGTACTTC
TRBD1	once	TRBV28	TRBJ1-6	CASRRQGGSPLHF	TGTGCCAGCCGGCGACAGGGTGGTTCACCCCTCCACTTT
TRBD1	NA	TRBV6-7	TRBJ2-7	CASSAPPTGAYEQYF	TGTGCCAGCAGTGCCCCCCCGACAGGGGCCTACGAGCAGTACTTC
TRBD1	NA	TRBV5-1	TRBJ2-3	CASSTGQGADTQYF	TGCGCCAGCAGTACCGGACAGGGGGCAGATACGCAGTATTTT
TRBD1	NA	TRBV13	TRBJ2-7	CASSFWKQGKGEQYF	TGTGCCAGCAGCTTCTGGAAACAGGGGAAAGGCGAGCAGTACTTC
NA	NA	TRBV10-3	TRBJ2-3	CAIKAGLGTDTQYF	TGTGCCATCAAGGCGGGACTCGGGACAGATACGCAGTATTTT
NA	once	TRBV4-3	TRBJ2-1	CASKIGGTANEQFF	TGCGCCAGCAAAATCGGAGGGACGGCCAATGAGCAGTTCTTC
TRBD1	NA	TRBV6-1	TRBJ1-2	CASSEKPTGAGSKNYGYTF	TGTGCCAGCAGTGAAAAGCCGACAGGGGCCGGGTCAAAGAACTATGGCTACACCTTC
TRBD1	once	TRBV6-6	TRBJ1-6	CASCGEQGGTSPLHF	TGTGCCAGCTGCGGGGAGCAGGGGGGTACATCACCCCTCCACTTT
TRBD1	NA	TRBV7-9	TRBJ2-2	CANKGPGQGTGELFF	TGTGCCAACAAGGGACCGGGACAGGGGACCGGGGAGCTGTTTTTT
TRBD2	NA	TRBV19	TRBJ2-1	CASSRQLAGTEQFF	TGTGCCAGTAGTAGGCAGCTAGCGGGCACTGAGCAGTTCTTC
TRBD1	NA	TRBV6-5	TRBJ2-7	CASSYSPDRAHEQYF	TGTGCCAGCAGTTACTCCCCGGACAGGGCCCACGAGCAGTACTTC
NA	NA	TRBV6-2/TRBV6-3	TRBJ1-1	CASSLRGGGEAFF	TGTGCCAGCAGTCTTAGGGGCGGGGGTGAAGCTTTCTTT
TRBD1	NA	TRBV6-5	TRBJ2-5	CASETGGGTQYF	TGTGCCAGCGAAACAGGGGGCGGGACCCAGTACTTC
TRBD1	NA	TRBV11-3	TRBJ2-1	CASNNGFGTGGEVNEQFF	TGTGCCAGCAACAACGGGTTCGGGACAGGGGGCGAAGTCAATGAGCAGTTCTTC
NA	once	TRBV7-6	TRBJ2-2	CASSLGTGSIGGELFF	TGTGCCAGCAGCTTAGGGACCGGGAGTATCGGCGGGGAGCTGTTTTTT
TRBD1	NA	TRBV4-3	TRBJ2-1	CASSQGAGGSYNEQFF	TGCGCCAGCAGCCAAGGAGCAGGGGGCTCCTACAATGAGCAGTTCTTC
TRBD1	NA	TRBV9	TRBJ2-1	CASSVTDREYNEQFF	TGTGCCAGCAGCGTAACAGACAGGGAATACAATGAGCAGTTCTTC
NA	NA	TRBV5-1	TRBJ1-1	CASSAGTGPGTEAFF	TGCGCCAGCAGCGCGGGGACCGGCCCAGGGACTGAAGCTTTCTTT
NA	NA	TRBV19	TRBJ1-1	CASSMGRPGAEAFF	TGTGCCAGTAGTATGGGCCGACCCGGGGCTGAAGCTTTCTTT
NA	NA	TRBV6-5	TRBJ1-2	CASSYSFREGYTF	TGTGCCAGCAGTTACTCTTTCCGGGAAGGCTACACCTTC
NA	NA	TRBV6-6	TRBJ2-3	CASSYVAGKSTDTQYF	TGTGCCAGCAGTTACGTTGCGGGGAAAAGCACAGATACGCAGTATTTT
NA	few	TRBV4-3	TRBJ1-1	CASSQDLQENTEAFF	TGCGCCAGCAGCCAAGATCTCCAGGAGAACACTGAAGCTTTCTTT
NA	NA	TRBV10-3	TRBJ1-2	CAISEGQSPRGYTF	TGTGCCATCAGTGAAGGACAGTCGCCTAGAGGCTACACCTTC
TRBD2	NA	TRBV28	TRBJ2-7	CASSLSGLAVHEQYF	TGTGCCAGCAGTTTATCGGGACTAGCGGTCCACGAGCAGTACTTC
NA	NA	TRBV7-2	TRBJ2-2	CASSLEDFATGELFF	TGTGCCAGCAGCTTAGAAGACTTCGCTACTGGGGAGCTGTTTTTT
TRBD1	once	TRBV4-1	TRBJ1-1	CASTLLTGGETEAFF	TGCGCCAGCACCTTATTAACAGGGGGCGAGACTGAAGCTTTCTTT
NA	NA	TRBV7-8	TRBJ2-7	CASSPVETTEQYF	TGTGCCAGCAGCCCCGTAGAAACTACTGAGCAGTACTTC
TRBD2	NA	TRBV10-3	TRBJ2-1	CALRASGSSYNEQFF	TGTGCCCTTCGGGCTAGCGGGAGCTCCTACAATGAGCAGTTCTTC
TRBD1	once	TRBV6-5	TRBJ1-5	CASSYNQGANQPQHF	TGTGCCAGCAGTTACAACCAGGGGGCGAATCAGCCCCAGCATTTT
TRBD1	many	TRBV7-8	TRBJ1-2	CASSLGLQGFTF	TGTGCCAGCAGCTTAGGGTTACAGGGGTTCACCTTC
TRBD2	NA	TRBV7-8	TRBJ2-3	CASSLIPSGSTDTQYF	TGTGCCAGCAGCCTCATACCTAGCGGGAGCACAGATACGCAGTATTTT